The rows below give T cell receptor beta chains drawn from one sample of a study of spatial heterogeneity in lung cancer. TCRdb reprocessed the 5' RACE reads via MiXCR and lists one record per CDR3 protein. The sample lists about 100,000 distinct CDR3 sequences; nearly 4.5% were seen once. This material consisted of lung tumor tissue, taken at surgery. These TCRs come from a male donor with early-stage non-small cell lung cancer. The CDR3 runs from the conserved cysteine through the conserved F or W. A D gene is named only where the DNA matches it firmly. Only some rows state a clone size, as once, few, many or a class for expanded clones.

J gene: TRBJ2-5
V gene: TRBV6-1
clone size: many
D gene: .
CDR3 DNA: TGTGCCAGCAGTACCGCCCCTTTGGAGACCCAGTACTTC
CDR3 protein: CASSTAPLETQYF

J gene: TRBJ1-4
V gene: TRBV7-9
clone size: many
D gene: TRBD1
CDR3 DNA: TGTGCCAGCAGCCGGGACAGGGAAAAACTGTTTTTT
CDR3 protein: CASSRDREKLFF

J gene: TRBJ1-5
V gene: TRBV7-8
clone size: many
D gene: TRBD1
CDR3 DNA: TGTGCCAGCAGCTCCCATACAGGGGGGCCGCATCAGCCCCAGCATTTT
CDR3 protein: CASSSHTGGPHQPQHF

J gene: TRBJ1-1
V gene: TRBV20-1
clone size: many
D gene: .
CDR3 DNA: TGCAGTGCTCGCGGGCCAGGAGGCGCTGAAGCTTTCTTT
CDR3 protein: CSARGPGGAEAFF

J gene: TRBJ1-5
V gene: TRBV27
clone size: many
D gene: .
CDR3 DNA: TGTGCCAGCAGTAAAACAGGGAGAAATCAGCCCCAGCATTTT
CDR3 protein: CASSKTGRNQPQHF

J gene: TRBJ2-1
V gene: TRBV11-2
clone size: many
D gene: .
CDR3 DNA: TGTGCCAGCAGCTTAGGGACTACTTACAATGAGCAGTTCTTC
CDR3 protein: CASSLGTTYNEQFF

J gene: TRBJ1-2
V gene: TRBV7-9
clone size: .
D gene: TRBD1
CDR3 DNA: TGTGCCAGCACCCAGACAGGGAATCTTGGTGGCTACACCTTC
CDR3 protein: CASTQTGNLGGYTF

J gene: TRBJ1-3
V gene: TRBV20-1
clone size: many
D gene: .
CDR3 DNA: TGCAGTGCACTCCACAGGGCTGGAAACACCATATATTTT
CDR3 protein: CSALHRAGNTIYF

J gene: TRBJ2-1
V gene: TRBV18
clone size: many
D gene: .
CDR3 DNA: TGTGCCAGCTCACCAGTGGTAGCGAGAGGGTTCGGGGAGCAGTTCTTC
CDR3 protein: CASSPVVARGFGEQFF

J gene: TRBJ1-2
V gene: TRBV3-1
clone size: few
D gene: TRBD1
CDR3 DNA: TGTGCCAGCACCCCAGACAGGGGGAACTATGGCTACACCTTC
CDR3 protein: CASTPDRGNYGYTF

J gene: TRBJ1-4
V gene: TRBV28
clone size: many
D gene: .
CDR3 DNA: TGTGCCAGCAGCCGATTTTGGGCAACAAATGAAAAACTGTTTTTT
CDR3 protein: CASSRFWATNEKLFF

J gene: TRBJ2-7
V gene: TRBV5-1
clone size: many
D gene: .
CDR3 DNA: TGCGCCAGCAGCCCGAAAATGACTACCGGGACCTTGGTTTACGAGCAGTACTTC
CDR3 protein: CASSPKMTTGTLVYEQYF

J gene: TRBJ2-1
V gene: TRBV29-1
clone size: many
D gene: TRBD2
CDR3 DNA: TGCAGCGGGGGGACTAGTGGTGAGCAGTTCTTC
CDR3 protein: CSGGTSGEQFF

J gene: TRBJ2-7
V gene: TRBV5-1
clone size: many
D gene: .
CDR3 DNA: TGCGCCAGCAGCTTACAGGTATCCTCCTACGAGCAGTACTTC
CDR3 protein: CASSLQVSSYEQYF

J gene: TRBJ2-3
V gene: TRBV4-1
clone size: few
D gene: .
CDR3 DNA: TGCGCCAGCAGCCAAGAGCCGGAGAATCCCACAGATACGCAGTATTTT
CDR3 protein: CASSQEPENPTDTQYF

J gene: TRBJ2-3
V gene: TRBV28
clone size: many
D gene: .
CDR3 DNA: TGTGCCAGCAGTTCCAGGGAGACGCAGTATTTT
CDR3 protein: CASSSRETQYF

J gene: TRBJ1-1
V gene: TRBV28
clone size: .
D gene: .
CDR3 DNA: TGTGCCAGCAGCGAGGGAGTTGACACTGAAGCTTTCTTT
CDR3 protein: CASSEGVDTEAFF

J gene: TRBJ2-1
V gene: TRBV3-1
clone size: many
D gene: TRBD2
CDR3 DNA: TGTGCCAGCAGCCACAGCGGGAGCTCCTACAATGAGCAGTTCTTC
CDR3 protein: CASSHSGSSYNEQFF

J gene: TRBJ2-5
V gene: TRBV10-2
clone size: .
D gene: TRBD1
CDR3 DNA: TGCGCCAGCAGTAGCGGACAGGGCCAAGAGACCCAGTACTTC
CDR3 protein: CASSSGQGQETQYF

J gene: TRBJ2-1
V gene: TRBV5-1
clone size: .
D gene: .
CDR3 DNA: TGCGCCAGCAAGGGCGACTCCTACAATGAGCAGTTCTTC
CDR3 protein: CASKGDSYNEQFF

J gene: TRBJ2-3
V gene: TRBV6-6
clone size: many
D gene: .
CDR3 DNA: TGTGCCAGCAGTTATGGGGAAAGCACAGATACGCAGTATTTT
CDR3 protein: CASSYGESTDTQYF

J gene: TRBJ1-1
V gene: TRBV21-1
clone size: few
D gene: .
CDR3 DNA: TGTGCCAGCAGCAAAGAGTGGAGGGAACAGCGGGGCACTGAAGCTTTCTTT
CDR3 protein: CASSKEWREQRGTEAFF

J gene: TRBJ2-6
V gene: TRBV5-5
clone size: .
D gene: .
CDR3 DNA: TGTGCCAGCAGCTTGCTAGACTCTGGGGCCAACGTCCTGACTTTC
CDR3 protein: CASSLLDSGANVLTF

J gene: TRBJ2-5
V gene: TRBV7-7
clone size: .
D gene: .
CDR3 DNA: TGTGCTAGCAGCCAAGGCGTCCGGGGAGAGACCCAGTACTTC
CDR3 protein: CASSQGVRGETQYF

J gene: TRBJ1-1
V gene: TRBV29-1
clone size: many
D gene: .
CDR3 DNA: TGCAGCGTTGTGTCGAACACTGAAGCTTTCTTT
CDR3 protein: CSVVSNTEAFF

J gene: TRBJ2-1
V gene: TRBV9
clone size: many
D gene: .
CDR3 DNA: TGTGCCAGCAGCGTAGTAGGCACCACGGATCAGTTCTTC
CDR3 protein: CASSVVGTTDQFF

J gene: TRBJ1-2
V gene: TRBV6-5
clone size: many
D gene: .
CDR3 DNA: TGTGCCACTGCCGAGGGGGGCATGGTCTATGGCTACACCTTC
CDR3 protein: CATAEGGMVYGYTF

J gene: TRBJ2-4
V gene: TRBV28
clone size: few
D gene: TRBD2
CDR3 DNA: TGTGCCAGCGCGGCGGGAGGGCCCCACATTCAGTACTTC
CDR3 protein: CASAAGGPHIQYF

J gene: TRBJ1-5
V gene: TRBV18
clone size: .
D gene: .
CDR3 DNA: TGTGCCAGCTCCCGTAGCAATCAGCCCCAGCATTTT
CDR3 protein: CASSRSNQPQHF

J gene: TRBJ2-7
V gene: TRBV20-1
clone size: many
D gene: TRBD1
CDR3 DNA: TGCAGTGCCCCACTTAGGGGGCTTAGCGAGCAGTACTTC
CDR3 protein: CSAPLRGLSEQYF

J gene: TRBJ1-4
V gene: TRBV5-1
clone size: many
D gene: TRBD1
CDR3 DNA: TGCGCCAGCAGCTTGGGACAGGGCCTATCTAATGAAAAACTGTTTTTT
CDR3 protein: CASSLGQGLSNEKLFF

J gene: TRBJ2-3
V gene: TRBV7-9
clone size: many
D gene: .
CDR3 DNA: TGTGCCAGCAGCTTAGGCGGGACACGCACAGATACGCAGTATTTT
CDR3 protein: CASSLGGTRTDTQYF

J gene: TRBJ1-2
V gene: TRBV28
clone size: few
D gene: .
CDR3 DNA: TGTGCCAGCAGTCCGGGGGACATCGGCTACACCTTC
CDR3 protein: CASSPGDIGYTF

J gene: TRBJ1-4
V gene: TRBV20-1
clone size: many
D gene: TRBD1
CDR3 DNA: TGCAGTGCTAGAGATGGAGGGACAGGCAGTGAAAAACTGTTTTTT
CDR3 protein: CSARDGGTGSEKLFF

J gene: TRBJ2-3
V gene: TRBV20-1
clone size: few
D gene: .
CDR3 DNA: TGCAGTGCTTGTCCTCCGGGGGGCGTTAATATGGATACGCAGTATTTT
CDR3 protein: CSACPPGGVNMDTQYF

J gene: TRBJ2-2
V gene: TRBV9
clone size: few
D gene: TRBD2
CDR3 DNA: TGTGCCAGCAGCCCTCTCCGGGGGGTACCCGGGGAGCTGTTTTTT
CDR3 protein: CASSPLRGVPGELFF

J gene: TRBJ2-5
V gene: TRBV3-1
clone size: many
D gene: TRBD2
CDR3 DNA: TGTGCCAGCAGCCTGACTAGCCCCAGTGAGACCCAGTACTTC
CDR3 protein: CASSLTSPSETQYF

J gene: TRBJ2-1
V gene: TRBV5-1
clone size: many
D gene: TRBD2
CDR3 DNA: TGCGCCAGCAGCCGAATCACTAGCGGGGGACCCAATGAGCAGTTCTTC
CDR3 protein: CASSRITSGGPNEQFF

J gene: TRBJ2-5
V gene: TRBV3-1
clone size: .
D gene: .
CDR3 DNA: TGTGCCAGCAGCCTTGGGGGGCTTCAAGAGACCCAGTACTTC
CDR3 protein: CASSLGGLQETQYF

J gene: TRBJ2-3
V gene: TRBV28
clone size: many
D gene: .
CDR3 DNA: TGTGCCAGCAGTTTCGGAGATACGCAGTATTTT
CDR3 protein: CASSFGDTQYF

J gene: TRBJ2-7
V gene: TRBV25-1
clone size: few
D gene: .
CDR3 DNA: TGTGCCAGCAGTGAATCGCATGGCAGGGCCTCCTACGAGCAGTACTTC
CDR3 protein: CASSESHGRASYEQYF

J gene: TRBJ2-2
V gene: TRBV27
clone size: many
D gene: TRBD2
CDR3 DNA: TGTGCCAGCAGTTTTCTAGCGGTGAACACCGGGGAGCTGTTTTTT
CDR3 protein: CASSFLAVNTGELFF

J gene: TRBJ2-5
V gene: TRBV12-3/TRBV12-4
clone size: many
D gene: TRBD1
CDR3 DNA: TGTGCCAGCAGTGGGCCCGATAACAGGGGGCTTGCACAAGAGACCCAGTACTTC
CDR3 protein: CASSGPDNRGLAQETQYF

J gene: TRBJ1-2
V gene: TRBV2
clone size: many
D gene: .
CDR3 DNA: TGTGCCAGCAGTGAGGTTGGGGAGGGGAACTATGGCTACACCTTC
CDR3 protein: CASSEVGEGNYGYTF

J gene: TRBJ2-6
V gene: TRBV27
clone size: few
D gene: .
CDR3 DNA: TGTGCCAGCAGTTTATTTCCTGGGGCCAACGTCCTGACTTTC
CDR3 protein: CASSLFPGANVLTF

J gene: TRBJ1-1
V gene: TRBV7-9
clone size: .
D gene: .
CDR3 DNA: TGTGCCAGCAGCCACAAACAGAACACTGAAGCTTTCTTT
CDR3 protein: CASSHKQNTEAFF

J gene: TRBJ2-3
V gene: TRBV29-1
clone size: many
D gene: .
CDR3 DNA: TGCAGCGTAAACCTCGACAGCACAGATACGCAGTATTTT
CDR3 protein: CSVNLDSTDTQYF

J gene: TRBJ2-5
V gene: TRBV20-1
clone size: many
D gene: TRBD2
CDR3 DNA: TGCAGTGCTAGGAAAGCGGGAGTAGAGACCCAGTACTTC
CDR3 protein: CSARKAGVETQYF

J gene: TRBJ1-5
V gene: TRBV5-1
clone size: many
D gene: .
CDR3 DNA: TGCGCCAGCAGCACGGGGACGGGGGAAGGTCAGCCCCAGCATTTT
CDR3 protein: CASSTGTGEGQPQHF

J gene: TRBJ2-3
V gene: TRBV4-1
clone size: many
D gene: TRBD2
CDR3 DNA: TGCGCCAGCAGCCCTCTAGCGGAGGCGGAAACGCAGTATTTT
CDR3 protein: CASSPLAEAETQYF

J gene: TRBJ2-5
V gene: TRBV25-1
clone size: .
D gene: TRBD1
CDR3 DNA: TGTGCCAGCAGTACACAGGGGGGCCAAGAGACCCAGTACTTC
CDR3 protein: CASSTQGGQETQYF

J gene: TRBJ2-1
V gene: TRBV29-1
clone size: .
D gene: .
CDR3 DNA: TGCAGCGTTGGTTCTAGCTCCTACAATGAGCAGTTCTTC
CDR3 protein: CSVGSSSYNEQFF

J gene: TRBJ1-5
V gene: TRBV4-2
clone size: .
D gene: .
CDR3 DNA: TGTGCCAGCAGCCAAGAATGGGCAGGGGTTACTAATCAGCCCCAGCATTTT
CDR3 protein: CASSQEWAGVTNQPQHF

J gene: TRBJ1-1
V gene: TRBV2
clone size: many
D gene: TRBD1
CDR3 DNA: TGTGCCAGCAGCCTTACAGGGGGATACACTGAAGCTTTCTTT
CDR3 protein: CASSLTGGYTEAFF

J gene: TRBJ1-2
V gene: TRBV18
clone size: many
D gene: .
CDR3 DNA: TGTGCCAGCTCACCCTCTGGCCAAGTGGGCTACACCTTC
CDR3 protein: CASSPSGQVGYTF